This T cell receptor (beta chain) was identified in a study of human CD8 memory T cell subsets (dated by TCRdb to 2020 to 2022). The study in broad terms: The clonal relationships among stem-like (TSTEM), progenitor exhausted-like (TPEX) and effector memory CD8+ T cell subsets were assessed by comparing the TCRbeta repertoires of these subsets. Five or six donors each provided TSTEM, TPEX and effector memory subsets, from which TCRbeta repertoires were obtained. Study-level results and caveats: TSTEM and TPEX subsets showed similarly high normalized Shannon-Wiener diversity, whereas effector memory subsets were comparatively less diverse. Only TCRbeta chains were sequenced, and the repertoire comparisons were based on roughly six donors and tested using paired t-tests with Bonferroni correction. Clonotypes were shared with effector memory cells by both stem-like subsets, but only minimal overlap was found between TSTEM and TPEX repertoires, suggesting distinct antigen spectra. Chao1 estimates suggested greater repertoire diversity in TSTEM than in TPEX subsets, potentially reflecting a broader range of specificities.

A Human TCR Profiling Kit was used to prepare UMI-labeled 5' RACE TCRbeta libraries. Every TCRbeta library was prepared in parallel, with the same number of PCR cycles used for all of the libraries. The paper's processing steps were these. The number of functional CDR3beta clonotypes in each TCRbeta library ranged from about 2,700 to 18,000. MIGEC 1.2.9 was used for UMI extraction and consensus assembly, with a minimum of three reads required per UMI. MiXCR 3.0.3 was used to extract the in-frame CDR3beta repertoires. After each sample was downsampled to 42,000 randomly selected UMIs, diversity metrics were computed in VDJtools 1.2.1. For the top 3,000 clones of each sample pair, the repertoire overlap metrics D, R and F2 were calculated in VDJtools. After reprocessing by TCRdb, each CDR3 protein sequence is one entry, and no DNA is given. TCRdb's processing, not the authors', yielded these V and J calls. The table for this sample records about 7,900 distinct CDR3 sequences. The ten largest make up over 20% of the sample.

The CDR3 starts with the cysteine, ends with the phenylalanine, and has 18 residues. DNA for this receptor is not on file. Peripheral blood mononuclear cells were isolated from healthy donor buffy coats by density gradient separation. In the study, negative magnetic separation with EasySep or MojoSort CD8+ T cell isolation kits was used to enrich total CD8+ T cells. An RNeasy Mini Kit was used to extract total RNA from duplicate vials of under 190,000 sorted CD8+ T cells per subset. PBMCs were used either fresh or after being cryopreserved in fetal bovine serum containing approximately 10% DMSO. CD8+ T cell subsets were sorted to purity by fluorescence-activated cell sorting on a FACSAria III. About this clonotype itself: Its antigen remains unidentified.

The V and J segments used are TRBV1 and TRBJ2-7. TRBV1 is marked as a pseudogene. This TCR was sampled from a human donor in good health. Sequenced: CD8+ T cells from PBMCs. The CDR3 reads as follows: CTSSQDLVLTSGDYEQYF.